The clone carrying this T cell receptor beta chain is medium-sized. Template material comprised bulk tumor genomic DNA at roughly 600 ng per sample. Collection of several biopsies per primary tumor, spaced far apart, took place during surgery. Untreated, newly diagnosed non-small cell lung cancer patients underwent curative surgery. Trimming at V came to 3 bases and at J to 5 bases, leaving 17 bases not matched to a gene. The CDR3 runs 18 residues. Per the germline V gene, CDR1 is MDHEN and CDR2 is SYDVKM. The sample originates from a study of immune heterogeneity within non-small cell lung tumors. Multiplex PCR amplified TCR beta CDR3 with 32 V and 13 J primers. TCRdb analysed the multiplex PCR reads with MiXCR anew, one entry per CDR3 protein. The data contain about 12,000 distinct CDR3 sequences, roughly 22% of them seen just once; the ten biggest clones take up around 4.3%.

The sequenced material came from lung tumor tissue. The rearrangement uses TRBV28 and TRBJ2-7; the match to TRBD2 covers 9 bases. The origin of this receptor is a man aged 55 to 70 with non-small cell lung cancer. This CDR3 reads CASSLENIGVAGEDEQYF. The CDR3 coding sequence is TGTGCCAGCAGTTTGGAGAACATCGGGGTAGCGGGAGAGGACGAGCAGTACTTC.